This T cell receptor (beta chain) was recorded in a study of cytomegalovirus exposure and HLA in healthy donors. In regard to this clone: Its antigen is unknown. The junction and the germline gene differ at one end; a read error may be behind it.

PCR was performed using 60 Vbeta and 13 Jbeta primers. Repertoires were generated with immunoSEQ multiplex PCR, while TCRdb's copy carries only in-frame clones and drops some. The profile shows fewer than 200,000 clones, more than 75% of them singletons. Whole-study results and caveats: Later analysis showed most CMV-associated TCR beta chains appearing HLA-restricted. Presence/absence analyses took donor sequencing depth as roughly uniform.

The CDR3 loop spans 11 amino acids. Germline lookup yields CDR1 SGHDT and CDR2 YYEEEE. This chain uses TRBV5-6 with TRBJ2-1; D is perhaps TRBD2 (6 bases). The sequence was obtained from a woman in her thirties in good health and CMV-seropositive. The sequencing sample was made of PBMCs. CDR3 region: CASSLSGWRVF. The DNA of the CDR3 is TGTGCCAGCAGCTTGAGTGGGTGGAGGGTCTTC.